Presented here are 16 T cell receptor beta chains from one specimen sequenced in a study of blood T cell repertoires in COVID-19. Data came from immunoSEQ multiplex PCR; TCRdb stores just in-frame clones and leaves some out. Of about 15,000 clones listed, approximately 76% are singletons. Sequencing was performed on peripheral blood. The receptors here all came from a man aged 70-80 years with active or convalescent COVID-19.

The chain couples TRBV19 to TRBJ2-6; D is undetermined. Germline-derived CDR1 and CDR2 are LNHDA and SQIVND (reference sequence). The germline V and J ends were trimmed by 3 bases and 4 bases, with 10 bases remaining between them. The CDR3 covers 15 residues. CDR3 in DNA: TGTGCCAGTAGTATTCTTAGTACCGGGGCCAACGTCCTGACTTTC. This translates into CASSILSTGANVLTF.

The chain uses TRBV15 and TRBJ2-2, with 8 bases aligning to TRBD2. CDR3 length: 15 residues. V lost 5 bases and J lost 1; bases outside the gene matches: 3. The germline V gene encodes CDR1 LNHNV and CDR2 YYDKDF (reference sequence). CDR3 amino acids: CATSPGRGNTGELFF. The CDR3 nucleotides read TGTGCCACCAGCCCCGGGAGGGGGAACACCGGGGAGCTGTTTTTT.

The V gene is TRBV19, the J gene TRBJ1-5; D ambiguous. The CDR3 contains 15 residues. Germline-derived CDR1 and CDR2 are LNHDA and SQIVND (reference sequence). Trimming cost V 1 base and J 5 bases, with 12 bases left between them. The CDR3 protein is CASSIGGVYDQPQHF. The CDR3 coding sequence is TGTGCCAGTAGTATAGGAGGTGTTTACGATCAGCCCCAGCATTTT.

The gene calls are TRBV7-9 and TRBJ1-2; possible D gene TRBD1, 5 bases. The V end lost 2 bases, the J end lost 4 bases, and 11 bases lay between the germline ends. This CDR3 region has 14 residues. Per the germline V gene, CDR1 is SEHNR and CDR2 is FQNEAQ (reference sequence). The CDR3 nucleotides read TGTGCCAGCAGCTTACCCCTCGGGGGCTATGGCTACACCTTC. It encodes CASSLPLGGYGYTF.

The chain is built from TRBV7-2 and TRBJ2-5; TRBD2 matches 10 bases. This CDR3 comprises 14 residues. The germline V gene has CDR1 SGHTA and CDR2 FQGNSA. V shed 5 bases and J 3 bases; nucleotides not matched to a gene: 3. The CDR3 protein is CASSAGLAEETQYF. The CDR3 DNA reads TGTGCCAGCAGCGCAGGACTAGCGGAAGAGACCCAGTACTTC.

The genes are TRBV19 and TRBJ2-6; 12 nucleotides agree with TRBD2. The ends lost 5 bases at V and 3 bases at J; junction bases unmatched: 5. Germline V CDR1 and CDR2: LNHDA, SQIVND (reference sequence). This CDR3 has 17 amino acids. CDR3 in DNA: TGTGCCAGTAGTTCTAGCGGGAGGGCTGGTGGGGCCAACGTCCTGACTTTC. Translated, it gives CASSSSGRAGGANVLTF.

The chain recombines TRBV28 with TRBJ2-4; 9 bases line up with TRBD1. The germline CDR1 and CDR2 sequences are MDHEN and SYDVKM. Trimming removed 4 bases from V and 14 bases from J; junction bases left unmatched: 15. This CDR3 contains 15 residues. The CDR3 region has the DNA TGTGCCAGCAGTTCGGAATCACCGGGACAGGGTGTTAAGTACTTC. Amino acids: CASSSESPGQGVKYF.

In its sample, this clone was seen once. J is TRBJ2-3 and V is TRBV5-4; unclear D gene. This CDR3 has 16 residues. Per the germline V gene, CDR1 is SGHNT and CDR2 is YYREEE (reference sequence). The V and J ends lost 0 bases and 3 bases respectively, with 14 bases between them. The CDR3 loop is CASSLASSTRTDTQYF. Written as DNA, the CDR3 is TGTGCCAGCAGCTTGGCGAGCTCGACAAGGACAGATACGCAGTATTTT.

The count of this clone is one. The chain joins TRBV18 to TRBJ2-3, with TRBD2 identical over 10 bases. The V gene's germline CDR1 is KGHSH and CDR2 LQKENI. The V segment lost 4 bases and the J segment 0 bases; nucleotides outside the gene matches: 4. The CDR3 has 16 residues. CDR3 coding DNA: TGTGCCAGCTCACTCGGACTAGCGGAGAGCACAGATACGCAGTATTTT. Protein product: CASSLGLAESTDTQYF.

This clone is medium-sized in the sample. This sequence joins TRBV5-1 and TRBJ1-2; tentative D call: TRBD1 (5 bases). CDR3 length: 14 residues. Per the germline V gene, CDR1 is SGHRS and CDR2 is YFSETQ. V dropped 4 bases and J dropped 7 bases, with 17 bases sitting between them. CDR3 protein: CASSDTLGEGGYTF. The CDR3 coding sequence is TGCGCCAGCAGCGACACTCTGGGGGAGGGTGGCTACACCTTC.

This chain joins TRBV10-1 and TRBJ2-5; D is unclear. The CDR3 totals 14 residues. With 0 bases removed from V and 5 bases from J, the gap between germline ends came to 10 bases. Germline V CDR1 and CDR2: WNHNN, SYGVQD (reference sequence). Here the CDR3 DNA reads TGCGCCAGCAGTGAGTCCGAGGTTCTTGAGACCCAGTACTTC. This translates into CASSESEVLETQYF.

This clone appeared a few times. V is TRBV5-6 and J is TRBJ2-3; possibly TRBD2 for D (6 bases). This CDR3 spans 15 amino acids. Per germline, CDR1 SGHDT and CDR2 YYEEEE. V lost 4 bases and J lost 5, with 17 bases in between. The CDR3 protein is CASSAGLTAGDTQYF. CDR3 sequence (DNA): TGTGCCAGCAGCGCGGGACTCACCGCGGGAGATACGCAGTATTTT.

This clone was counted a few times. The gene calls are TRBV3-1 (or the pseudogene TRBV3-2) and TRBJ1-4; 9 nucleotides align to TRBD1. J was trimmed by 5 bases and V by 6 bases; bases with no gene match: 4. Germline V gene data show CDR1 as LGHDT and CDR2 as YNNKEL (reference sequence). This CDR3 is 14 amino acids long. CDR3 nucleotides: TGTGCCAGCAGAGTGGGACAGGGAAATGAAAAACTGTTTTTT. This translates into CASRVGQGNEKLFF.

V usage is TRBV28 and J usage is TRBJ2-7; possible D gene TRBD1, 7 bases. The V gene's germline CDR1 is MDHEN and CDR2 SYDVKM. The CDR3 consists of 14 residues. V was clipped by 2 bases and J by 2 bases, with 10 bases between them. CDR3 nucleotides: TGTGCCAGCAGTTTAGCAGGGGGGACCTACGAGCAGTACTTC. Translation: CASSLAGGTYEQYF.

V and J are TRBV7-2 and TRBJ2-2; 15 bases are shared with TRBD2. The CDR3 length is 16 residues. Germline V gene lookup returns CDR1 SGHTA and CDR2 FQGNSA. The junction had 6 bases not matched to a gene; V was cut back by 4 bases and J by 9 bases. CDR3 nucleotide sequence: TGTGCCAGCAGCTCCGGGACTAGCGGGGGGAACCGGGAGCTGTTTTTT. This codes for CASSSGTSGGNRELFF. Complete variable domain (other parts from reference TRBV7-2 and TRBJ2-2): GAGVSQSPSNKVTEKGKDVELRCDPISGHTALYWYRQSLGQGLEFLIYFQGNSAPDKSGLPSDRFSAERTGGSVSTLTIQRTQQEDSAVYLCASSSGTSGGNRELFFGEGSRLTVL.

In this sample, this clone turned up a few times. This chain joins TRBV7-2 and TRBJ2-3; the D is unclear. V lost 5 bases to trimming and J lost 0 bases, with 9 bases between them. Looked up from germline, CDR1 is SGHTA and CDR2 is FQGNSA. CDR3 length: 14 amino acids. The CDR3 region is CASSQTVSTDTQYF. The CDR3, as DNA: TGTGCCAGCAGCCAAACAGTAAGCACAGATACGCAGTATTTT.